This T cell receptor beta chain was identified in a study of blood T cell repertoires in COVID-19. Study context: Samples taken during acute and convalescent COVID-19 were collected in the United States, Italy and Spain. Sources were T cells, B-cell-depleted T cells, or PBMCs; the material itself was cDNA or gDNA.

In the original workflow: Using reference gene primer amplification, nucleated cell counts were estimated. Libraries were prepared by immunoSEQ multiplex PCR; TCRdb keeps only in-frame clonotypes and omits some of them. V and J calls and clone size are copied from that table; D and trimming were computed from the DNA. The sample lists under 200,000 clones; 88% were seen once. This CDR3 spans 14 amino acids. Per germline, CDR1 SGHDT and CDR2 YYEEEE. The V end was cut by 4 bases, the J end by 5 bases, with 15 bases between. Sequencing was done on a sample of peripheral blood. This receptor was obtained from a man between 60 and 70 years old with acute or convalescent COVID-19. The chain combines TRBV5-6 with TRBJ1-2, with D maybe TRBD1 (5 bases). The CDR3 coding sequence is TGTGCCAGCAGCACCCTGATTGACAGATATGGCTACACCTTC. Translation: CASSTLIDRYGYTF.